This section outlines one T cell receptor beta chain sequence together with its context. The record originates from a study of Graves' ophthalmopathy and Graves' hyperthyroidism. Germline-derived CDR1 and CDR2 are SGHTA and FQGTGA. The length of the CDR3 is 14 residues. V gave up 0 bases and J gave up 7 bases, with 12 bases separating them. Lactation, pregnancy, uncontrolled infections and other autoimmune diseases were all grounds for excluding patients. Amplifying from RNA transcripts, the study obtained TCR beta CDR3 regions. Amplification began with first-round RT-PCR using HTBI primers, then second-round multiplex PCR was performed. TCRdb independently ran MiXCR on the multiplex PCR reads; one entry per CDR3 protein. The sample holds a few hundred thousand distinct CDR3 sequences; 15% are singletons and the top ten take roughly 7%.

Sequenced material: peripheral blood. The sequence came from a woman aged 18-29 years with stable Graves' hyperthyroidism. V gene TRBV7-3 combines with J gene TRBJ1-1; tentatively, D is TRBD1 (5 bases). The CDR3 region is CASSLTGRAGEAFF. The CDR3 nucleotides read TGTGCCAGCAGCTTAACGGGCAGGGCCGGTGAAGCTTTCTTT.